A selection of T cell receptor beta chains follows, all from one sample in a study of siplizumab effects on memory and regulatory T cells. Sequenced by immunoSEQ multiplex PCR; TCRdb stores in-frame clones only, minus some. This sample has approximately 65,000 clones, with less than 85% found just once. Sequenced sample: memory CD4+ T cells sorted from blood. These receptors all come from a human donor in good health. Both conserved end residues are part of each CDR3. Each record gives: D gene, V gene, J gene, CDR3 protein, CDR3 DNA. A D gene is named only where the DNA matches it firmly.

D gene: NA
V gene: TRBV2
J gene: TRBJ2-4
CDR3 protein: CASSFGGSGAKNIQYF
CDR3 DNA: TGTGCCAGCAGTTTTGGGGGGTCGGGCGCCAAAAACATTCAGTACTTC

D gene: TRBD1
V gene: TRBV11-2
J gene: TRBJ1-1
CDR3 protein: CASSAGQGVVTEAFF
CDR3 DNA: TGTGCCAGCAGCGCGGGACAGGGGGTCGTCACTGAAGCTTTCTTT

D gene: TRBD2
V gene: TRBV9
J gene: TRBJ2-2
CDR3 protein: CASSPRTSGRVNTGELFF
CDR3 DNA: TGTGCCAGCAGCCCCCGGACTAGCGGGAGGGTGAACACCGGGGAGCTGTTTTTT

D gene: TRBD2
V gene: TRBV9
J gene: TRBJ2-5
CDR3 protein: CASSGGSGSGETQYF
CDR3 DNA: TGTGCCAGCAGCGGAGGAAGCGGGAGCGGGGAGACCCAGTACTTC

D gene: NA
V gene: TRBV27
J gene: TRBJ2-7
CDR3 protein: CAARSLLGGDSYEQYF
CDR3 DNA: TGTGCCGCGCGCAGTTTATTAGGCGGGGACTCCTACGAGCAGTACTTC

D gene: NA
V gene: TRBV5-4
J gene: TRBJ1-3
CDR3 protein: CASSLVGDSGNTIYF
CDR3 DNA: TGTGCCAGCAGCTTGGTAGGGGACTCTGGAAACACCATATATTTT

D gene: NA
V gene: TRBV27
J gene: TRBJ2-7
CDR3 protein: CASSPRWSSYEQYF
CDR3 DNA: TGTGCCAGCAGTCCGCGGTGGAGCTCCTACGAGCAGTACTTC

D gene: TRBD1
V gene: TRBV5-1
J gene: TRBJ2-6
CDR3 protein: CASSLVQGTANVLTF
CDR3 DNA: TGCGCCAGCAGCTTGGTACAGGGGACCGCCAACGTCCTGACTTTC

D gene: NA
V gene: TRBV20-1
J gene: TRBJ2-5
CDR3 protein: CSARRETQYF
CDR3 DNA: TGCAGTGCTCGTAGGGAGACCCAGTACTTC

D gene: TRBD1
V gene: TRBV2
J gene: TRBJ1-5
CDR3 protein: CASRGTGSQPQHF
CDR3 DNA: TGTGCCAGCAGAGGGACAGGGAGTCAGCCCCAGCATTTT

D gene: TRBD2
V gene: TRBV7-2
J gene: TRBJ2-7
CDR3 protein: CASSLGTSGGLSYEQYF
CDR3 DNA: TGTGCCAGCAGCTTGGGGACTAGCGGGGGTCTCTCCTACGAGCAGTACTTC

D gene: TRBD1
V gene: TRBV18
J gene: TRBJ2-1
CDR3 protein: CASSLSRTGRTNEQFF
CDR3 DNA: TGTGCCAGCTCACTTTCCAGGACAGGGAGGACCAATGAGCAGTTCTTC

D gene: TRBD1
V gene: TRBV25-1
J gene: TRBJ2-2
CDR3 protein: CASSLGQPNTGELFF
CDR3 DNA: TGTGCCAGCAGCTTGGGACAGCCGAACACCGGGGAGCTGTTTTTT